This T cell receptor beta chain was found in a study of blood T cell repertoires in COVID-19. Study summary: Samples representing acute and convalescent COVID-19 were sourced from the United States, Italy and Spain. In each case, the material was cDNA or gDNA derived from T cells, B-cell-depleted T cells, or PBMCs.

Per the original methods: Amplification from reference gene primers served as the basis for estimated nucleated cell counts. Profiled with immunoSEQ multiplex PCR; TCRdb holds only in-frame clones, not every one. The V and J calls and clone size are taken from that table; D and trimming were inferred from the DNA. The sample lists approximately 82,000 clones; about four fifths were seen once. Germline V gives CDR1 SGHTS, CDR2 YDEGEE. CDR3 length: 14 amino acids. Trimming cost V 1 base and J 6 bases; bases outside gene matches: 6. Input material: peripheral blood. This TCR derives from a woman in her 70s with acute or convalescent COVID-19. This rearrangement joins TRBV5-8 to TRBJ2-7, with 8 bases fitting TRBD1. CDR3 coding DNA: TGTGCCAGCAGCTTGACGGACAGGGCGGGCGAGCAGTACTTC. It encodes CASSLTDRAGEQYF.